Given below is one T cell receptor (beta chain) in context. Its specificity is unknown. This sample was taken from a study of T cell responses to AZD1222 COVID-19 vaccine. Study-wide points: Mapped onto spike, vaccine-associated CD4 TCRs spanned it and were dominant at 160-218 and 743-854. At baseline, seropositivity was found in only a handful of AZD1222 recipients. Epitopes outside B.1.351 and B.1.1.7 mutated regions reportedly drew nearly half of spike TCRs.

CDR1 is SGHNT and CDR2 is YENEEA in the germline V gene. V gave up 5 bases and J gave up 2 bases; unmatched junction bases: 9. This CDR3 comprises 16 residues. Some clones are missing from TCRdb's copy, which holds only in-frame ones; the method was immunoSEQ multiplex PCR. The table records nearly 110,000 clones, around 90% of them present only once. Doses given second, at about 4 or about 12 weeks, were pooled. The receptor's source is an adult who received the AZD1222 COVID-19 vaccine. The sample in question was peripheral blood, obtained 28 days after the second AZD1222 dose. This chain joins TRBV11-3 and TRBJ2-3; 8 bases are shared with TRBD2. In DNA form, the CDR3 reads TGTGCCAGCAGCCCTTCGCGGGGGGCCCACACAGATACGCAGTATTTT. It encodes CASSPSRGAHTDTQYF.